A single sample gave rise to the 29 T cell receptor beta chains below, sequenced in a study of radiotherapy plus CTLA-4 blockade in lung cancer. TCRdb's table, derived via immunoSEQ multiplex PCR, lists solely in-frame clones and lacks some. The data show roughly 100,000 clones, under 90% seen once. The input for sequencing was peripheral blood, taken from a patient treated with radiotherapy plus ipilimumab. These receptors came from a human donor with non-small cell lung cancer that progressed on radiotherapy plus ipilimumab. Some clones in this sample may be carry-over from other donors' samples.

V usage is TRBV6-4 and J usage is TRBJ2-1, with TRBD2 matching over 11 bases. CDR3 length: 15 residues. Germline V gives CDR1 MRHNA, CDR2 SNTAGT. The V and J ends lost 4 bases and 7 bases, in that order; junction bases with no gene match: 6. The CDR3 DNA reads TGTGCCAGCAGTGTTACTAGCGGGGGCCTGAATGAGCAGTTCTTC. It codes for CASSVTSGGLNEQFF.

The chain carries TRBV6-1 and TRBJ1-1; 10 bases fit TRBD1. The CDR3 is 14 amino acids. Germline V lookup: CDR1 MNHNS, CDR2 SASEGT. Trimming took 10 bases from V and 4 from J; bases not matched to a gene: 9. The CDR3 loop is CAISGTGETTEAFF. The CDR3 DNA is TGTGCCATCAGCGGGACAGGGGAGACCACTGAAGCTTTCTTT.

V and J are TRBV7-6 and TRBJ2-2, with D possibly being TRBD1 or TRBD2 (6 bases each). The CDR3 runs to 15 residues. From germline, CDR1 is SGHVS and CDR2 FNYEAQ. V was trimmed by 6 bases and J by 5 bases, leaving 16 bases between them. The CDR3 reads CASSPLGAGTGELFF. In nucleotides, the CDR3 is TGTGCCAGCAGTCCCCTGGGGGCGGGGACCGGGGAGCTGTTTTTT.

The chain uses TRBV4-3 and TRBJ2-7; the D call may be TRBD1 or TRBD2 (6 bases each). This CDR3 is 18 amino acids long. V dropped 0 bases and J dropped 4 bases, with 22 bases sitting between them. Germline loops: CDR1 LGHNA, CDR2 YSLEER. DNA for the CDR3: TGCGCCAGCAGCCAAGACTGGGCAGGGGTTGCGGGACGTTACGAGCAGTACTTC. Translated: CASSQDWAGVAGRYEQYF.

This chain links TRBV13 with TRBJ2-3, with D possibly matching TRBD2 (6 bases). The V end was cut by 0 bases, the J end by 4 bases, with 14 bases between. Germline-derived CDR1 and CDR2 are PRHDT and FYEKMQ (reference sequence). The CDR3 has 16 residues. The CDR3 protein is CASSLGGGMVADTQYF. In DNA form, the CDR3 reads TGTGCCAGCAGCTTAGGTGGGGGGATGGTTGCAGATACGCAGTATTTT.

V gene TRBV4-1 combines with J gene TRBJ2-4; 9 bases match TRBD1. Germline CDR1 is MGHRA and CDR2 is YSYEKL. With V trimmed by 3 bases and J by 12 bases, 12 bases remained unmatched. The CDR3 totals 15 residues. CDR3: CASSHGQGTPEAQYF. The CDR3 DNA reads TGCGCCAGCAGCCACGGACAGGGGACCCCCGAGGCTCAGTACTTC.

V and J are TRBV5-6 and TRBJ2-1; TRBD2 agrees at 8 bases. CDR3 size: 16 residues. Germline V lookup: CDR1 SGHDT, CDR2 YYEEEE. Trimming removed 3 bases from V and 4 bases from J; junction bases left unmatched: 9. CDR3 coding DNA: TGTGCCAGCAGCTACCCTGCGGGGGGATCTTACAATGAGCAGTTCTTC. Amino acid sequence: CASSYPAGGSYNEQFF.

This clone was recorded a few times. The chain has TRBV7-2 and TRBJ1-5; 9 positions match TRBD1. J lost 3 bases, V lost 4 bases, and 7 bases had no gene match. CDR3 length: 16 residues. Germline V gene lookup returns CDR1 SGHTA and CDR2 FQGNSA. DNA of the CDR3: TGTGCCAGCAGCTCTGGGGGGACAGGGTTCAATCAGCCCCAGCATTTT. It is translated as CASSSGGTGFNQPQHF. Full variable domain (rest looked up from reference TRBV7-2 and TRBJ1-5): GAGVSQSPSNKVTEKGKDVELRCDPISGHTALYWYRQSLGQGLEFLIYFQGNSAPDKSGLPSDRFSAERTGGSVSTLTIQRTQQEDSAVYLCASSSGGTGFNQPQHFGDGTRLSIL.

J is TRBJ2-6 and V is TRBV4-2; D may correspond to TRBD1 or TRBD2 (5 bases each). This CDR3 contains 16 residues. V was cut by 4 bases and J by 4 bases, with 14 bases left in between. The germline V gene encodes CDR1 LGHNA and CDR2 YNFKEQ. CDR3 region: CASSLRAGTGANVLTF. CDR3 nucleotide sequence: TGTGCCAGCAGCCTCCGGGCCGGGACCGGGGCCAACGTCCTGACTTTC.

The rearrangement uses TRBV9 and TRBJ2-5, with TRBD1 matching 8 bases. This CDR3 contains 15 residues. The germline CDR1 and CDR2 sequences are SGDLS and YYNGEE. V gave up 0 bases and J gave up 4 bases; unmatched junction bases: 5. The CDR3 nucleotides are TGTGCCAGCAGCGTAGGTCCAGGGGGCGCAGAGACCCAGTACTTC. This translates into CASSVGPGGAETQYF.

This clone has just one count. The chain has TRBV6-6 and TRBJ2-7, with 7 bases that match TRBD1. Germline loops: CDR1 MNHNY, CDR2 SVGAGI (reference sequence). The CDR3 totals 14 residues. Trimming removed 5 bases from V and 1 base from J; junction bases left unmatched: 5. In DNA form, the CDR3 reads TGTGCCAGCAGTCCCCGGGACAGTTCCTACGAGCAGTACTTC. Amino acids: CASSPRDSSYEQYF.

This chain connects TRBV5-1 to TRBJ2-7; D unclear. The CDR3 covers 12 residues. Germline CDR1 reads SGHRS; CDR2 reads YFSETQ. V was pared by 4 bases and J by 6 bases, with 11 bases between. The DNA for the CDR3 is TGCGCCAGCAGCCTAACAGAATCCGAGCAGTACTTC. It specifies CASSLTESEQYF.

This chain uses TRBV2 with TRBJ1-6, with 8 positions matching TRBD1. Germline V gene lookup returns CDR1 SNHLY and CDR2 FYNNEI. After removal of 3 bases from V and 7 bases from J, the junction contained 5 bases not matched to a gene. The CDR3 is 15 amino acids. In DNA, the CDR3 is TGTGCCAGCAGTGACGACAGGGGAGGGAATTCACCCCTCCACTTT. It encodes CASSDDRGGNSPLHF.

The V call is TRBV19, the J call TRBJ1-1; possibly TRBD1 for D (5 bases). The V end was cut by 1 base, the J end by 7 bases, with 13 bases between. The length of the CDR3 is 14 residues. From germline, CDR1 is LNHDA and CDR2 SQIVND (reference sequence). The CDR3 DNA is TGTGCCAGTAGTATAGCCCGGGACGGACTTGAAGCTTTCTTT. Encoded protein: CASSIARDGLEAFF.

V gene TRBV19 combines with J gene TRBJ1-1; possible D gene TRBD1, 5 bases. Between the trimmed V and J ends, which lost 7 bases and 7 bases, there was a span of 16 bases. The germline V gene has CDR1 LNHDA and CDR2 SQIVND (reference sequence). This CDR3 is built from 13 residues. For the CDR3, the DNA is TGTGCCAGTATGTGGGGGGGTTACCTTGAAGCTTTCTTT. Protein product: CASMWGGYLEAFF.

This rearrangement joins TRBV6-4 to TRBJ1-1; the match to TRBD1 covers 8 bases. The CDR3 consists of 13 residues. Germline V gene sequence: CDR1 MRHNA, CDR2 SNTAGT. J was trimmed by 3 bases and V by 6 bases; bases with no gene match: 3. The CDR3, as DNA: TGTGCCAGCAGGAAGACAGGGGACACTGAAGCTTTCTTT. Amino acid sequence: CASRKTGDTEAFF.

This chain links TRBV27 with TRBJ1-2; TRBD1 aligns across 8 bases. This CDR3 spans 15 amino acids. The ends lost 3 bases at V and 1 base at J; junction bases unmatched: 4. The germline V gene has CDR1 MNHEY and CDR2 SMNVEV (reference sequence). The CDR3 DNA reads TGTGCCAGCAGTTTTCACGACAGGGGTAACTATGGCTACACCTTC. Amino acid sequence: CASSFHDRGNYGYTF.

About this clone: Other nucleotide sequences in the sample specify the same CDR3. The chain recombines TRBV18 with TRBJ2-7; TRBD1 is a possible D gene (6 bases). V was trimmed by 4 bases and J by 7 bases, leaving 26 bases between them. This CDR3 region has 17 residues. Germline loops: CDR1 KGHSH, CDR2 LQKENI. The CDR3 sequence is CASSLQGLSGSGREQYF. CDR3 nucleotide sequence: TGTGCCAGCTCACTACAGGGATTGTCAGGGTCGGGGCGGGAGCAGTACTTC. The whole variable domain, filled in from reference TRBV18 and TRBJ2-7, reads NAGVMQNPRHLVRRRGQEARLRCSPMKGHSHVYWYRQLPEEGLKFMVYLQKENIIDESGMPKERFSAEFPKEGPSILRIQQVVRGDSAAYFCASSLQGLSGSGREQYFGPGTRLTVT.

The V call is TRBV9, the J call TRBJ2-1, with TRBD2 as a possible D gene (5 bases). Trimming pared 4 bases from V and 2 bases from J, leaving 13 bases between. There are 15 residues in the CDR3. Germline values: CDR1 SGDLS, CDR2 YYNGEE. CDR3 DNA sequence: TGTGCCAGCAGCCTTCGGACTGGCACCTACAATGAGCAGTTCTTC. Translating gives CASSLRTGTYNEQFF.

V and J are TRBV6-5 and TRBJ1-5; D gene uncertain. In germline, CDR1 is MNHEY, CDR2 SVGAGI. The CDR3 runs to 15 residues. Trimming cost V 4 bases and J 0 bases, with 10 bases left between them. The CDR3 nucleotides are TGTGCCAGCAGTTTGAGCCGGTATAGCAATCAGCCCCAGCATTTT. This encodes CASSLSRYSNQPQHF.

The rearrangement uses TRBV7-2 and TRBJ2-2; TRBD2 agrees at 14 bases. Germline-derived CDR1 and CDR2 are SGHTA and FQGNSA. The junction had 4 bases not matched to a gene; V was cut back by 0 bases and J by 4 bases. The CDR3 sequence is 18 residues long. CDR3 DNA sequence: TGTGCCAGCAGCTTAGCGGGGACTAGCGGGGGAACCACCGGGGAGCTGTTTTTT. Its protein is CASSLAGTSGGTTGELFF.

This chain joins TRBV10-3 and TRBJ2-1; the match to TRBD1 covers 9 bases. This CDR3 is built from 16 residues. Germline V gene sequence: CDR1 ENHRY, CDR2 SYGVKD. Trimming took 0 bases from V and 8 from J; bases not matched to a gene: 8. This CDR3 reads CAISESSDRGYDEQFF. Written as DNA, the CDR3 is TGTGCCATCAGTGAGTCATCAGACAGGGGGTACGATGAGCAGTTCTTC.

The chain uses TRBV7-6 and TRBJ1-3, with 7 bases identical to TRBD1. This CDR3 contains 17 residues. V shed 1 base and J 0 bases; nucleotides not matched to a gene: 6. Looked up from germline, CDR1 is SGHVS and CDR2 is FNYEAQ. The CDR3: CASSLETGPLSGNTIYF. In nucleotides, the CDR3 is TGTGCCAGCAGCTTAGAGACAGGGCCACTCTCTGGAAACACCATATATTTT.

This clone has more than one count but fewer than ten. Compared with germline, one end of the junction differs, possibly owing to a read error. The V call is TRBV7-7, the J call TRBJ2-5, with 9 bases aligning to TRBD1. The CDR3 is 17 residues long. CDR1 SSHAT and CDR2 FNYEAQ come from the germline V gene (reference sequence). The CDR3 DNA is TGTGCTAGCAGCCCACGGCCGGGGGACAGGGAGGCAGAGACCCAGTACTTC. Translation: CASSPRPGDREAETQYF. Full variable domain (rest looked up from reference TRBV7-7 and TRBJ2-5): GAGVSQSPRYKVTKRGQDVTLRCDPISSHATLYWYQQALGQGPEFLTYFNYEAQPDKSGLPSDRFSAERPEGSISTLTIQRTEQRDSAMYRCASSPRPGDREAETQYFGPGTRLLVL.

V is TRBV18 and J is TRBJ1-5, with 9 positions matching TRBD1. After removal of 5 bases from V and 0 bases from J, the junction contained 5 bases not matched to a gene. This CDR3 has 16 amino acids. Per the germline V gene, CDR1 is KGHSH and CDR2 is LQKENI. Written as DNA, the CDR3 is TGTGCCAGCTCAGAACAGGGGGCGAATAGCAATCAGCCCCAGCATTTT. This gives the protein CASSEQGANSNQPQHF.

Details on this clone: The sample contains more than one DNA sequence encoding this CDR3. The chain is built from TRBV2 and TRBJ1-6; D remains unclear. The CDR3 is made up of 13 amino acids. The germline V gene has CDR1 SNHLY and CDR2 FYNNEI. Trimming took off 1 base at V and 9 bases at J, with 7 bases between the two ends. The CDR3: CASSEGVGSPLHF. In DNA, the CDR3 is TGTGCCAGCAGTGAAGGGGTGGGTTCACCCCTCCACTTT.

The chain carries TRBV19 and TRBJ1-5; no clear D. CDR1 LNHDA and CDR2 SQIVND come from the germline V gene (reference sequence). The V and J ends lost 5 bases and 9 bases respectively, with 8 bases between them. The CDR3 is made up of 11 amino acids. The chain's CDR3 is CASSATSPQHF. CDR3 DNA sequence: TGTGCCAGTAGTGCGACATCGCCCCAGCATTTT.

The chain combines TRBV5-4 with TRBJ1-1, with a tentative D call TRBD1 (6 bases). Trimming removed 10 bases from V and 5 bases from J, with 21 bases in between. From germline, CDR1 is SGHNT and CDR2 YYREEE (reference sequence). The CDR3 loop spans 14 amino acids. CDR3 nucleotides: TGTGCCGGAACCTACAGGGTGACTGAGACTGAAGCTTTCTTT. Translating gives CAGTYRVTETEAFF.

The chain joins TRBV9 to TRBJ1-2, with TRBD1 matching over 7 bases. Per germline, CDR1 SGDLS and CDR2 YYNGEE. With V trimmed by 3 bases and J by 0 bases, 2 bases remained unmatched. CDR3 length: 14 residues. CDR3 DNA: TGTGCCAGCAGCGCGACAGGGACTAACTATGGCTACACCTTC. Its protein is CASSATGTNYGYTF.